These 23 T cell receptor beta chains were sequenced from one sample in a study of cytomegalovirus exposure and HLA in healthy donors. Primers included in the PCR were 60 Vbeta and 13 Jbeta primers. Sequenced by immunoSEQ multiplex PCR; TCRdb stores in-frame clones only, minus some. The table lists some 90,000 clones, roughly 79% of them singletons. The sample taken for sequencing was PBMCs. Receptors were obtained from a female donor in good health and CMV-seropositive.

This rearrangement joins TRBV2 to TRBJ1-2, with D perhaps TRBD1 (6 bases). CDR3 length equals 12 residues. CDR1 and CDR2 (germline): SNHLY, FYNNEI. Trimming took off 3 bases at V and 7 bases at J, with 9 bases between the two ends. The CDR3 DNA reads TGTGCCAGCAGTGACAGGGGTCGTGGCTACACCTTC. It specifies CASSDRGRGYTF.

This chain joins TRBV5-4 and TRBJ2-1, with 10 bases matching TRBD2. The CDR3 is 15 amino acids. V trimming: 4 bases; J trimming: 8 bases; junction bases outside the gene matches: 9. Germline assignment: CDR1 SGHNT and CDR2 YYREEE (reference sequence). CDR3 bases: TGTGCCAGCAGCCAGCCTAGCGGGAGCCACCATGAGCAGTTCTTC. This sequence encodes CASSQPSGSHHEQFF.

V and J are TRBV28 and TRBJ2-3; 8 nucleotides align to TRBD2. Germline trimming cut 2 bases from V and 8 bases from J; bases unmatched to any gene: 9. CDR1 and CDR2 (germline): MDHEN, SYDVKM. The CDR3 runs to 15 residues. This CDR3 is CASSLVVAGLRTQYF. CDR3 DNA sequence: TGTGCCAGCAGTTTAGTGGTAGCGGGGCTCCGTACGCAGTATTTT.

This chain connects TRBV28 to TRBJ1-5; no clear D gene. This CDR3 contains 10 residues. The V gene's germline CDR1 is MDHEN and CDR2 SYDVKM. Trimming took 8 bases from V and 7 from J, leaving 6 bases between them. The CDR3 here is CASGRQPQHF. The CDR3 DNA reads TGTGCCAGCGGGAGGCAGCCCCAGCATTTT.

This clone came up a few times. The chain has TRBV30 and TRBJ2-3; 8 nucleotides match TRBD1. This CDR3 comprises 16 residues. The V and J ends lost 2 bases and 0 bases, in that order; junction bases with no gene match: 7. Germline CDR1 is GTSNPN and CDR2 is SVGIG (reference sequence). The CDR3 bases are TGTGCCTGGAGTCCTGGGACAGGATATAGCACAGATACGCAGTATTTT. Amino acid sequence: CAWSPGTGYSTDTQYF.

CDR3 region: CASSQGAFNEQFF. The CDR3 bases are TGCGCCAGCAGCCAAGGGGCCTTCAATGAGCAGTTCTTC. V usage is TRBV4-1 and J usage is TRBJ2-1; D uncertain. In germline, CDR1 is MGHRA, CDR2 YSYEKL. The ends were cut back, 1 base at V and 6 bases at J, with 7 bases in the middle. CDR3 length: 13 residues.

The rearrangement joins TRBV7-6 to TRBJ1-5; TRBD1 might be the D (5 bases). V was cut by 11 bases and J by 4 bases, with 15 bases left in between. The CDR3 has 13 residues. The germline V gene has CDR1 SGHVS and CDR2 FNYEAQ. CDR3 sequence reads: CAGIVGGNQPQHF. The CDR3, as DNA: TGTGCCGGAATCGTGGGGGGAAATCAGCCCCAGCATTTT.

The chain carries TRBV6-5 and TRBJ1-2, with 9 bases matching TRBD1. This CDR3 contains 13 residues. Germline V gene sequence: CDR1 MNHEY, CDR2 SVGAGI. Trimming cost V 6 bases and J 5 bases; bases outside gene matches: 4. The CDR3 loop reads CASRQGAKYGYTF. Written as DNA, the CDR3 is TGTGCCAGCAGACAGGGGGCAAAATATGGCTACACCTTC.

The rearrangement uses TRBV28 and TRBJ1-1; 7 nucleotides align to TRBD1. This CDR3 is built from 14 residues. V lost 5 bases to trimming and J lost 2 bases; unmatched junction nucleotides: 5. Germline CDR1 MDHEN, CDR2 SYDVKM. CDR3: CASSPWDSNTEAFF. As DNA, the CDR3 is TGTGCCAGCAGTCCCTGGGACAGTAACACTGAAGCTTTCTTT.

The gene calls are TRBV29-1 and TRBJ2-7; 7 nucleotides align to TRBD1. CDR1 is SQVTM and CDR2 is ANQGSEA in the germline V gene. V was clipped by 1 base and J by 2 bases; unmatched bases: 8. The CDR3 has 15 amino acids. CDR3 coding DNA: TGCAGCGTTGAAGCTCGGAGGCAGGGGGCCTACGAGCAGTACTTC. It is translated as CSVEARRQGAYEQYF.

This chain joins TRBV2 and TRBJ1-1, with D tentatively TRBD1 (5 bases). The V end was cut by 6 bases, the J end by 7 bases, with 18 bases between. The CDR3 totals 14 residues. Per germline, CDR1 SNHLY and CDR2 FYNNEI. Here the CDR3 reads CASSRSRGEGEAFF. The DNA of the CDR3 is TGTGCCAGCAGCCGCTCACGGGGGGAGGGTGAAGCTTTCTTT.

The chain has TRBV11-2 and TRBJ2-5, with a tentative D call TRBD2 (5 bases). Trimming took off 3 bases at V and 6 bases at J, with 11 bases between the two ends. The V gene's germline CDR1 is SGHAT and CDR2 FQNNGV. The CDR3 spans 13 residues. CDR3 region: CASSFTREQTQYF. The CDR3 nucleotides read TGTGCCAGCAGCTTTACTAGGGAACAGACCCAGTACTTC.

The J gene is TRBJ1-2, the V gene TRBV28; 7 bases match TRBD1. Losses at the gene ends were 8 bases for V and 5 bases for J; bases not matched to a gene: 14. CDR1 MDHEN and CDR2 SYDVKM come from the germline V gene. This CDR3 has 15 residues. In DNA form, the CDR3 reads TGTGCCAGCGGGTGGACAGGTCGTCGCTTTTATGGCTACACCTTC. It codes for CASGWTGRRFYGYTF.

V and J are TRBV30 and TRBJ1-5; D is unresolved. The CDR3 sequence is 13 residues long. V was clipped by 1 base and J by 13 bases, with 17 bases between them. The V gene's germline CDR1 is GTSNPN and CDR2 SVGIG (reference sequence). The CDR3 is CAWSASNVETQHF. CDR3 DNA sequence: TGTGCCTGGAGTGCCTCAAACGTCGAGACTCAGCATTTT.

The rearrangement uses TRBV28 and TRBJ2-5; perhaps TRBD1 as D (5 bases). The CDR3 is 14 residues long. Germline CDR1 MDHEN, CDR2 SYDVKM. V was clipped by 4 bases and J by 1 base, with 10 bases between them. The DNA for the CDR3 is TGTGCCAGCAGTTGGCCAGGGTCCCAAGAGACCCAGTACTTC. This codes for CASSWPGSQETQYF.

The CDR3 loop reads CASSPEGLPTDTQYF. DNA for the CDR3: TGTGCCAGCAGTCCCGAAGGACTCCCCACAGATACGCAGTATTTT. The V call is TRBV6-6, the J call TRBJ2-3, with a possible D match to TRBD2 (5 bases). Trimming took 5 bases from V and 2 from J, leaving 14 bases between them. Per the germline V gene, CDR1 is MNHNY and CDR2 is SVGAGI (reference sequence). CDR3 length: 15 amino acids.

The CDR3 sequence: CASSPLHEKLFF. The CDR3 nucleotides are TGTGCCAGCAGTCCCCTTCATGAAAAACTGTTTTTT. This chain connects TRBV28 to TRBJ1-4; unclear D gene. With 5 bases removed from V and 6 bases from J, the gap between germline ends came to 7 bases. The CDR3 spans 12 residues. The germline V gene has CDR1 MDHEN and CDR2 SYDVKM.

The chain carries TRBV5-4 and TRBJ2-5; the match to TRBD2 covers 14 bases. This CDR3 has 16 residues. The V gene's germline CDR1 is SGHNT and CDR2 YYREEE (reference sequence). J lost 5 bases, V lost 0 bases, and 3 bases had no gene match. The CDR3, as DNA: TGTGCCAGCAGCTTGGCGGGGACTAGCGGGGGCGAGACCCAGTACTTC. Amino acid sequence: CASSLAGTSGGETQYF.

The rearrangement uses TRBV6-1 and TRBJ1-4, with D tentatively TRBD1 (5 bases). Trimming pared 2 bases from V and 7 bases from J, leaving 14 bases between. The length of the CDR3 is 15 residues. Germline V gene lookup returns CDR1 MNHNS and CDR2 SASEGT. CDR3 coding DNA: TGTGCCAGCAGTGAAATGCGGCAGGGAGGTGAAAAACTGTTTTTT. Translated: CASSEMRQGGEKLFF.

The chain carries TRBV28 and TRBJ2-3; 8 bases line up with TRBD1. Germline V lookup: CDR1 MDHEN, CDR2 SYDVKM. Trimming at V came to 3 bases and at J to 0 bases, leaving 5 bases not matched to a gene. The CDR3 runs 16 residues. CDR3 bases: TGTGCCAGCAGTTTTCTCAGGGGGCAGAGCACAGATACGCAGTATTTT. This translates into CASSFLRGQSTDTQYF.

The chain uses TRBV4-3 and TRBJ2-7; TRBD1 might be the D (5 bases). CDR1 and CDR2 from the germline V gene are LGHNA and YSLEER. This CDR3 has 15 residues. Deletions cut 0 bases from V and 2 bases from J, with 11 bases between. CDR3 residues: CASSQERRGPYEQYF. As DNA, the CDR3 is TGCGCCAGCAGCCAAGAGAGAAGGGGTCCCTACGAGCAGTACTTC.

The rearrangement uses TRBV28 and TRBJ2-5, with 7 bases lining up with TRBD2. V shed 2 bases and J 2 bases; nucleotides not matched to a gene: 5. The germline CDR1 and CDR2 sequences are MDHEN and SYDVKM. The CDR3 covers 15 residues. The CDR3 is CASSLPGGRQETQYF. The CDR3 nucleotides are TGTGCCAGCAGTTTACCGGGGGGTAGGCAAGAGACCCAGTACTTC.

This rearrangement joins TRBV12-5 to TRBJ2-3; D perhaps matches TRBD2 (5 bases). Per the germline V gene, CDR1 is LGHNT and CDR2 is FRNRAP. CDR3 length: 16 residues. Trimming pared 7 bases from V and 1 base from J, leaving 18 bases between. The CDR3 DNA is TGTGCTAGTGTCCCGGGGTGGGGTCGGCGCACAGATACGCAGTATTTT. It encodes CASVPGWGRRTDTQYF. The full variable domain, rest sourced from reference TRBV12-5 and TRBJ2-3, is DARVTQTPRHKVTEMGQEVTMRCQPILGHNTVFWYRQTMMQGLELLAYFRNRAPLDDSGMPKDRFSAEMPDATLATLKIQPSEPRDSAVYFCASVPGWGRRTDTQYFGPGTRLTVL.